The 27 T cell receptor beta chains below come from one sample, sequenced in a study of T cell repertoires in cytomegalovirus infection. TCRdb recomputed calls from the reads with MiXCR, one row per CDR3 protein. Of fewer than 200,000 distinct CDR3 sequences listed, 15% to 20% are singletons. The material sequenced was PBMCs. Receptor source: a human donor in good health (CMV status not recorded). Some clones in this sample may be carry-over from other donors' samples.

This clonotype was found a few times. J is TRBJ1-2 and V is TRBV19, with TRBD1 matching 8 bases. The CDR3 contains 15 residues. Trimming took 3 bases from V and 5 from J; bases not matched to a gene: 8. Germline V CDR1 and CDR2: LNHDA, SQIVND (reference sequence). CDR3 DNA sequence: TGTGCCAGTAGTATTACCCCGACAGGGGTATATGGCTACACCTTC. It codes for CASSITPTGVYGYTF. Using reference TRBV19 and TRBJ1-2 for the parts outside the CDR3, the full variable domain is DGGITQSPKYLFRKEGQNVTLSCEQNLNHDAMYWYRQDPGQGLRLIYYSQIVNDFQKGDIAEGYSVSREKKESFPLTVTSAQKNPTAFYLCASSITPTGVYGYTFGSGTRLTVV.

The chain combines TRBV4-2 with TRBJ2-1; the D call may be TRBD1 or TRBD2 (5 bases each). Germline V CDR1 and CDR2: LGHNA, YNFKEQ. The CDR3 is 11 amino acids. Trimming pared 4 bases from V and 12 bases from J, leaving 10 bases between. In nucleotides, the CDR3 is TGTGCCAGCAGCCTCTCGGGACCGCAGTTCTTC. Its translation: CASSLSGPQFF.

The V gene is TRBV6-1, the J gene TRBJ1-2; perhaps TRBD1 as D (6 bases). The germline V gene encodes CDR1 MNHNS and CDR2 SASEGT. Trimming left V 3 bases short and J 8 bases short, with 16 bases between. The CDR3 covers 14 residues. The CDR3 reads CASSEIRGRGGYTF. The CDR3 DNA sequence: TGTGCCAGCAGTGAGATTCGGGGGCGAGGAGGCTACACCTTC.

For this clonotype: The junction differs from germline at one of its ends, possibly a read error. V is TRBV7-7 and J is TRBJ2-1; D not resolved. The CDR3 spans 13 residues. The germline V gene has CDR1 SSHAT and CDR2 FNYEAQ (reference sequence). The CDR3 sequence: CASSLRLDHEQFF. The DNA of the CDR3 is TGTGCTAGCAGCTTACGCCTGGACCATGAGCAGTTCTTC.

This clonotype has a handful of counts. This chain uses TRBV12-3 or TRBV12-4 with TRBJ1-3; D gene ambiguous. There are 10 residues in the CDR3. V was clipped by 1 base and J by 9 bases, with 1 base between them. In DNA, the CDR3 is TGTGCCAGCAGTTTAGGCACCATATATTTT. This translates into CASSLGTIYF.

V usage is TRBV14 and J usage is TRBJ2-1; TRBD1 might be the D (5 bases). CDR1 SGHDN and CDR2 FVKESK come from the germline V gene. V lost 0 bases and J lost 15, with 15 bases in between. The CDR3 spans 13 residues. The DNA for the CDR3 is TGTGCCAGCAGCCAAGAGAAGCCCAGGGCGGCGTTCTTC. Translation: CASSQEKPRAAFF.

This rearrangement joins TRBV5-6 to TRBJ2-1; the D gene is possibly TRBD2 (5 bases). Trimming took off 5 bases at V and 0 bases at J, with 15 bases between the two ends. Germline CDR1 SGHDT, CDR2 YYEEEE. This CDR3 contains 16 residues. The CDR3 DNA sequence: TGTGCCAGCAGGGAACTAGTCAGGAGCTCCTACAATGAGCAGTTCTTC. Its translation: CASRELVRSSYNEQFF.

This clonotype was detected many times. The chain has TRBV6-2 or TRBV6-3 and TRBJ1-1; D may be TRBD1 (5 bases). The V gene lost 2 bases and the J gene lost 4 bases, with 8 bases spanning the gap. Germline-derived CDR1 and CDR2 are MNHEY and SVGEGT. The CDR3 runs 13 residues. The CDR3 coding sequence is TGTGCCAGCAGTTACGACAGAACCACTGAAGCTTTCTTT. This sequence encodes CASSYDRTTEAFF.

About this clonotype: A much larger clone lies a single base off, so this may be a read error. The CDR3 here is CASILEDVHTQYF. In DNA form, the CDR3 reads TGTGCCAGCATCTTAGAGGACGTGCATACGCAGTATTTT. The chain couples TRBV7-8 to TRBJ2-3; D is unresolved. This CDR3 has 13 amino acids. CDR1 SGHVS and CDR2 FQNEAQ come from the germline V gene.

There are many counts of this clonotype. This sequence joins TRBV7-8 and TRBJ2-7; D gene unclear. Germline V gene sequence: CDR1 SGHVS, CDR2 FQNEAQ. V lost 1 base and J lost 7, with 8 bases in between. The CDR3 contains 12 residues. The CDR3 DNA follows: TGTGCCAGCAGCTTAGAGGAAAAAGAGCAGTACTTC. Translation gives CASSLEEKEQYF.

The rearrangement joins TRBV6-6 to TRBJ2-1; a weak D match, TRBD2 (6 bases). From germline, CDR1 is MNHNY and CDR2 SVGAGI (reference sequence). The CDR3 consists of 15 residues. The V end lost 4 bases, the J end lost 6 bases, and 16 bases lay between the germline ends. The DNA for the CDR3 is TGTGCCAGCAGTTCTCCCCACGAGGGAGGCAATGAGCAGTTCTTC. Its translation: CASSSPHEGGNEQFF.

There are a few counts of this clonotype. CDR3 DNA sequence: TGTGCCAGCAGCGACGACAGGGCTGGCCAGCCCCAGCATTTT. Translating it yields CASSDDRAGQPQHF. The rearrangement joins TRBV12-3 or TRBV12-4 to TRBJ1-5; 7 bases are a match to TRBD1. V shed 6 bases, J shed 7 bases, and the junction held 9 bases outside the gene matches. CDR3 length: 14 amino acids.

This clonotype turned up a few times. The chain employs TRBV18 and TRBJ2-6; 8 bases align to TRBD1. CDR1 and CDR2 from the germline V gene are KGHSH and LQKENI. J gave up 4 bases and V 3 bases, and 8 bases lay outside the gene matches. CDR3 size: 17 residues. The CDR3 bases are TGTGCCAGCTCACCTTTGGGACAGGTCTCGGGGGCCAACGTCCTGACTTTC. Translated, it gives CASSPLGQVSGANVLTF.

The table lists this clonotype with many counts. The chain combines TRBV5-4 with TRBJ2-1; TRBD1 aligns across 7 bases. This CDR3 is built from 14 residues. The germline CDR1 and CDR2 sequences are SGHNT and YYREEE (reference sequence). The V and J ends lost 4 bases and 7 bases, in that order; junction bases with no gene match: 8. The CDR3 sequence: CASSPGQSKNEQFF. CDR3 nucleotide sequence: TGTGCCAGCAGCCCGGGACAGAGCAAGAATGAGCAGTTCTTC. The whole variable domain, filled in from reference TRBV5-4 and TRBJ2-1, reads ETGVTQSPTHLIKTRGQQVTLRCSSQSGHNTVSWYQQALGQGPQFIFQYYREEENGRGNFPPRFSGLQFPNYSSELNVNALELDDSALYLCASSPGQSKNEQFFGPGTRLTVL.

The rearrangement joins TRBV20-1 to TRBJ2-1; 11 nucleotides match TRBD2. Per the germline V gene, CDR1 is DFQATT and CDR2 is SNEGSKA (reference sequence). V lost 4 bases and J lost 4; bases outside the gene matches: 12. The CDR3 totals 17 residues. The CDR3 coding sequence is TGCAGTGCTATTAAACTAGCGGGAGCCCCTGTTTACAATGAGCAGTTCTTC. Translated: CSAIKLAGAPVYNEQFF.

This clonotype occurred a few times. This chain connects TRBV12-3 or TRBV12-4 to TRBJ2-5, with 8 bases that match TRBD2. The CDR3 is made up of 14 amino acids. V was pared by 2 bases and J by 7 bases, with 6 bases of the junction left unmatched. The CDR3 DNA follows: TGTGCCAGCAGTTTACTGGGCAGCGGGGGGACCCAGTACTTC. Protein product: CASSLLGSGGTQYF.

The genes are TRBV6-5 and TRBJ2-2; no clear D gene. CDR3 size: 16 residues. Germline V gene sequence: CDR1 MNHEY, CDR2 SVGAGI. Trimming shortened V by 2 bases and J by 4 bases, and 14 bases separated the two germline ends. CDR3 coding DNA: TGTGCCAGCAGTTACCCTGTTGGGTTTGGCACCGGGGAGCTGTTTTTT. Amino acids: CASSYPVGFGTGELFF.

A few counts support this clonotype. The V and J genes are TRBV6-2 or TRBV6-3 and TRBJ1-1; D may be TRBD1 (6 bases). The V end was cut by 7 bases, the J end by 8 bases, with 26 bases between. Per germline, CDR1 MNHEY and CDR2 SVGEGT. The CDR3 consists of 16 residues. This CDR3 reads CASTSRQGTAIYEAFF. For the CDR3, the DNA is TGTGCCAGCACGTCGCGTCAGGGGACGGCGATATACGAAGCTTTCTTT.

CDR3 bases: TGCAGCGCCATTATCGGAATGAACACTGAAGCTTTCTTT. This translates into CSAIIGMNTEAFF. V usage is TRBV29-1 and J usage is TRBJ1-1; D is ambiguous. The CDR3 runs 13 residues. Trimming stripped 7 bases from V and 0 bases from J, with 12 bases between. CDR1 and CDR2 (germline): SQVTM, ANQGSEA.

The chain joins TRBV19 to TRBJ2-3; possible D gene TRBD2, 5 bases. CDR1 and CDR2 from the germline V gene are LNHDA and SQIVND (reference sequence). The CDR3 loop spans 15 amino acids. V gave up 4 bases and J gave up 3 bases, with 14 bases separating them. CDR3 region: CASSTSGEGTDTQYF. The CDR3 DNA follows: TGTGCCAGTAGTACCTCCGGGGAAGGGACAGATACGCAGTATTTT.

The rearrangement links TRBV5-1 to TRBJ2-5; 7 bases map to TRBD2. Germline values: CDR1 SGHRS, CDR2 YFSETQ. The CDR3 runs 14 residues. The V segment lost 4 bases and the J segment 9 bases; nucleotides outside the gene matches: 12. CDR3 protein: CASSPGATREAQYF. The DNA for the CDR3 is TGCGCCAGCAGCCCCGGGGCCACCCGGGAGGCCCAGTACTTC.

V is TRBV7-4 and J is TRBJ1-5, with D uncertain. V lost 0 bases, J lost 9 bases, and 9 bases lay in between. CDR1 SGHVT and CDR2 SQSDAQ come from the germline V gene. The CDR3 is 13 residues long. The CDR3 region has the DNA TGTGCCAGCAGCTTAGCTGACGGGTGGCCCCAGCATTTT. This sequence encodes CASSLADGWPQHF.

This clonotype was picked up many times. This chain joins TRBV7-2 and TRBJ1-1, with a possible D match to TRBD1 (6 bases). With 5 bases removed from V and 5 bases from J, the gap between germline ends came to 24 bases. CDR3 length: 17 residues. The germline CDR1 and CDR2 sequences are SGHTA and FQGNSA. CDR3 sequence reads: CASSSRGTSRGETEAFF. The CDR3, as DNA: TGTGCCAGCAGCAGCAGAGGGACAAGTCGCGGAGAGACTGAAGCTTTCTTT.

The V gene is TRBV12-3 or TRBV12-4, the J gene TRBJ2-1, with D perhaps being TRBD1 or TRBD2 (6 bases each). The CDR3 has 15 amino acids. V gave up 6 bases and J gave up 9 bases, with 21 bases separating them. The CDR3 reads CASRGDTGAMSEQFF. The CDR3 DNA reads TGTGCCAGCAGGGGGGACACGGGGGCAATGTCTGAGCAGTTCTTC.

Note on this clonotype: A read error may account for a junction end that differs from germline. The genes are TRBV9 and TRBJ2-1; a weak D match, TRBD1 (5 bases). This CDR3 comprises 16 residues. Germline V gives CDR1 SGDLS, CDR2 YYNGEE. CDR3 protein: CASIVGIGEAYNEQFF. CDR3 bases: TGTGCCAGCATCGTAGGGATAGGGGAAGCCTACAATGAGCAGTTCTTC.

V is TRBV5-1 and J is TRBJ2-2; tentative D call: TRBD1 (6 bases). The V gene lost 1 base and the J gene lost 1 base, with 8 bases spanning the gap. Germline V gives CDR1 SGHRS, CDR2 YFSETQ. The CDR3 sequence is 15 residues long. The CDR3 loop reads CASSLLQGNTGELFF. The CDR3 region has the DNA TGCGCCAGCAGCTTGTTACAGGGGAACACCGGGGAGCTGTTTTTT.

This clonotype was seen ten or more times. V is TRBV12-3 or TRBV12-4 and J is TRBJ2-2; the match to TRBD2 covers 10 bases. CDR3 size: 15 residues. J was trimmed by 1 base and V by 6 bases; bases with no gene match: 2. The CDR3, as DNA: TGTGCCAGCAGCCGGACTAGCGGGAACACCGGGGAGCTGTTTTTT. It yields the protein CASSRTSGNTGELFF.